This TCR beta chain stems from a study of Ad26.COV2.S vaccination and SARS-CoV-2 variants. At the level of the study: Doses of Ad26.COV2.S were injected into muscle once or twice, 56 days apart. General observations from the study: Measures of TCR breadth and depth may have fallen short of total T cell responses.

Generated by immunoSEQ multiplex PCR, the TCRdb table keeps only in-frame clones and is missing some. The sample yields fewer than 900,000 clones, approximately 88% seen once. Treatment: approximately 18 received Ad26.COV2.S at low or high dose, single or two shots; about 5 received placebo; per-sample allocation not given. At day 63 after the first vaccine or placebo injection, samples were drawn. As regards this clone: Its antigen is not known.

Germline V CDR1 and CDR2: SEHNR, FQNEAQ (reference sequence). The CDR3 has 13 amino acids. The ends were cut back, 6 bases at V and 1 base at J, with 9 bases in the middle. The J gene is TRBJ2-5, the V gene TRBV7-9, with a weak D call TRBD1 (6 bases). The material was peripheral blood, obtained in a trial of Ad26.COV2.S vaccine versus placebo. The TCR sequence derives from a person between 18 and 60 years old who received the Ad26.COV2.S COVID-19 vaccine or a placebo. The CDR3 protein is CASRRDIQETQYF. CDR3 in DNA: TGTGCCAGCAGACGGGACATCCAAGAGACCCAGTACTTC.